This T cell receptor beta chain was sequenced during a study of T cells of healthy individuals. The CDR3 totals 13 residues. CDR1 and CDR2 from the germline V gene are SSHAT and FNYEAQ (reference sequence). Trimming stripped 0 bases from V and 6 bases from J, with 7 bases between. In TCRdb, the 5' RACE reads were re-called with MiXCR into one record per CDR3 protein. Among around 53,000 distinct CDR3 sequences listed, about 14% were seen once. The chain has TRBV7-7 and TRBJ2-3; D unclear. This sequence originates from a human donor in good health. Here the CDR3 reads CASSLAQQDTQYF. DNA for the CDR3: TGTGCCAGCAGCTTAGCCCAGCAGGATACGCAGTATTTT. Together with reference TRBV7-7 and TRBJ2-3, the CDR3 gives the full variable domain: GAGVSQSPRYKVTKRGQDVTLRCDPISSHATLYWYQQALGQGPEFLTYFNYEAQPDKSGLPSDRFSAERPEGSISTLTIQRTEQRDSAMYRCASSLAQQDTQYFGPGTRLTVL.